This T cell receptor (beta chain) was identified in a study of cytomegalovirus exposure and HLA in healthy donors. As concerns this clone: Its antigen is as yet unknown.

With 1 base removed from V and 6 bases from J, the gap between germline ends came to 12 bases. This CDR3 comprises 14 residues. Germline CDR1 is SGHVS and CDR2 is FQNEAQ. Whole-study results and caveats: Cytomegalovirus association was assigned to approximately 160 TCR beta chains.

Some clones are missing from TCRdb's copy, which holds only in-frame ones; the method was immunoSEQ multiplex PCR. This repertoire shows 150,000 to 200,000 clones, 89% found once; its top ten account for under 13%. The chain recombines TRBV7-8 with TRBJ1-1; D not certain. The sequenced sample consisted of PBMCs. This sequence was found in a woman aged 18-29 years in good health and CMV-seropositive. CDR3 nucleotide sequence: TGTGCCAGCAGCTTAGTTGACAAGAGGGCTGAAGCTTTCTTT. Translation: CASSLVDKRAEAFF.